The subject of this entry is one T cell receptor beta chain. This sample stems from a study of blood T cell repertoires in COVID-19. Turning to the study itself: The analysed material was cDNA or gDNA that came from T cells, B-cell-depleted T cells, or PBMCs.

Measured with immunoSEQ multiplex PCR; TCRdb has only the in-frame clones, and not every one. The table includes about 380,000 clones, more than 70% detected once. This CDR3 comprises 13 residues. Germline assignment: CDR1 SNHLY and CDR2 FYNNEI. Trimming shortened V by 8 bases and J by 0 bases, and 8 bases separated the two germline ends. This clonotype originated in a woman younger than 30 who had recovered from COVID-19. Sequenced sample: PBMCs or T cells enriched from blood (not recorded which). This chain uses TRBV2 with TRBJ2-1; the D is unclear. This CDR3 is CASLVSSYNEQFF. The CDR3 DNA is TGTGCCAGCCTAGTGAGCTCCTACAATGAGCAGTTCTTC.